A single sample gave rise to the 17 T cell receptor beta chains below, sequenced in a study of shared clonotypes between healthy human individuals. The method was immunoSEQ multiplex PCR; TCRdb's version includes in-frame clones alone and lacks a portion of them. The sample lists around 2.1 million clones, around 95% occurring once. The source material was naive CD4+ T cells sorted from blood. Subset noted: CD45RA+ positively selected. These receptors all stem from a man aged 18 to 29 in good health.

In regard to this clone: The identical CDR3 is also encoded by other nucleotide sequences in the sample. The chain recombines TRBV10-3 with TRBJ2-1, with 9 bases matching TRBD1. The trim removed 2 bases at V and 4 bases at J, leaving 3 bases unmatched. The CDR3 is 15 amino acids. The V gene's germline CDR1 is ENHRY and CDR2 SYGVKD. The CDR3 region has the DNA TGTGCCATCAGTGAGGACAGGGGGGGTTACAATGAGCAGTTCTTC. Its protein is CAISEDRGGYNEQFF.

J is TRBJ2-5 and V is TRBV6-5; D is possibly TRBD1 (5 bases). In germline, CDR1 is MNHEY, CDR2 SVGAGI. The CDR3 is 16 residues long. Trimming cost V 0 bases and J 5 bases, with 16 bases left between them. CDR3 sequence reads: CASSYSGEGVWETQYF. CDR3 DNA: TGTGCCAGCAGTTACTCAGGGGAAGGGGTTTGGGAGACCCAGTACTTC.

This clone was seen only once. The rearrangement uses TRBV4-3 and TRBJ2-1; D is ambiguous. CDR1 is LGHNA and CDR2 is YSLEER in the germline V gene. Trimming left V 0 bases short and J 2 bases short, with 8 bases between. The CDR3 sequence is 15 residues long. CDR3 amino acids: CASSQEGIPYNEQFF. The CDR3 DNA follows: TGCGCCAGCAGCCAAGAAGGAATCCCCTACAATGAGCAGTTCTTC.

The J gene is TRBJ2-7, the V gene TRBV13, with 7 bases aligning to TRBD1. CDR1 and CDR2 from the germline V gene are PRHDT and FYEKMQ (reference sequence). CDR3 length equals 15 residues. The V segment lost 5 bases and the J segment 3 bases; nucleotides outside the gene matches: 10. The CDR3 is CASSPRTGGLYEQYF. The CDR3 nucleotides read TGTGCCAGCAGCCCCCGGACAGGAGGCCTCTACGAGCAGTACTTC.

CDR3 in amino acids: CASSLTSGGPETQYF. In DNA form, the CDR3 reads TGTGCCAGCAGCTTAACTAGCGGGGGGCCGGAGACCCAGTACTTC. The V and J genes are TRBV7-3 and TRBJ2-5; 10 bases fit TRBD2. Germline assignment: CDR1 SGHTA and CDR2 FQGTGA. Trimming at V came to 0 bases and at J to 5 bases, leaving 3 bases not matched to a gene. The length of the CDR3 is 15 residues.

The chain recombines TRBV2 with TRBJ2-7; TRBD1 is a possible D gene (6 bases). The V gene lost 5 bases and the J gene lost 5 bases, with 19 bases spanning the gap. This CDR3 has 15 amino acids. Germline-derived CDR1 and CDR2 are SNHLY and FYNNEI. CDR3 DNA: TGTGCCAGCAGTACCGGTCGTCAGGGGCCCCACGAGCAGTACTTC. This encodes CASSTGRQGPHEQYF. Complete variable domain (other parts from reference TRBV2 and TRBJ2-7): EPEVTQTPSHQVTQMGQEVILRCVPISNHLYFYWYRQILGQKVEFLVSFYNNEISEKSEIFDDQFSVERPDGSNFTLKIRSTKLEDSAMYFCASSTGRQGPHEQYFGPGTRLTVT.

The chain employs TRBV19 and TRBJ1-1, with D possibly TRBD1 on 5 matching bases. The germline CDR1 and CDR2 sequences are LNHDA and SQIVND (reference sequence). V was pared by 5 bases and J by 1 base, with 14 bases between. This CDR3 has 15 residues. CDR3 in amino acids: CASSRISTGNTEAFF. CDR3 DNA: TGTGCCAGTAGTCGAATATCCACAGGGAACACTGAAGCTTTCTTT.

The CDR3 region is CASSLETGGGYEQYF. CDR3 DNA: TGCGCCAGCAGCTTGGAGACAGGGGGCGGCTACGAGCAGTACTTC. This rearrangement joins TRBV5-1 to TRBJ2-7, with 10 nucleotides matching TRBD1. J was trimmed by 3 bases and V by 0 bases; bases with no gene match: 3. This CDR3 contains 15 residues. Looked up from germline, CDR1 is SGHRS and CDR2 is YFSETQ.

CDR3 DNA sequence: TGTGCCAGCAGCCTAGACCCACCCGGGGAGCTGTTTTTT. Translated: CASSLDPPGELFF. The chain recombines TRBV2 with TRBJ2-2; D uncertain. V was clipped by 6 bases and J by 6 bases, with 11 bases between them. Germline V gene sequence: CDR1 SNHLY, CDR2 FYNNEI. The CDR3 contains 13 residues.

The V call is TRBV7-2, the J call TRBJ2-5; 12 bases map to TRBD2. The CDR3 loop spans 19 amino acids. V shed 1 base, J shed 5 bases, and the junction held 14 bases outside the gene matches. In germline, CDR1 is SGHTA, CDR2 FQGNSA. The CDR3 region is CASSLVRLLTSGSAETQYF. As DNA, the CDR3 is TGTGCCAGCAGCTTAGTTCGCCTACTGACTAGCGGGAGTGCGGAGACCCAGTACTTC.

The rearrangement links TRBV18 to TRBJ2-1, with 9 bases identical to TRBD1. Per the germline V gene, CDR1 is KGHSH and CDR2 is LQKENI. J gave up 6 bases and V 1 base, and 7 bases lay outside the gene matches. CDR3 size: 16 residues. CDR3 in DNA: TGTGCCAGCTCACCACGTATCGGGACAGGGCCCAATGAGCAGTTCTTC. Its translation: CASSPRIGTGPNEQFF.

This clone was seen a few times. The chain couples TRBV25-1 to TRBJ2-7; TRBD2 is a possible D gene (5 bases). The CDR3 loop spans 13 amino acids. V was trimmed by 3 bases and J by 5 bases, leaving 11 bases between them. Germline assignment: CDR1 MGHDK and CDR2 SYGVNS. The CDR3 coding sequence is TGTGCCAGCAGTGACCCGGGGTTCCACGAGCAGTACTTC. Its translation is CASSDPGFHEQYF.

This clone was observed once. The chain couples TRBV5-1 to TRBJ2-1, with 7 bases lining up with TRBD1. The CDR3 runs to 17 residues. V gave up 0 bases and J gave up 0 bases; unmatched junction bases: 6. Germline V CDR1 and CDR2: SGHRS, YFSETQ. The CDR3 here is CASSLDRGPSSYNEQFF. The CDR3, as DNA: TGCGCCAGCAGCTTGGACAGGGGCCCGAGCTCCTACAATGAGCAGTTCTTC.

This chain uses TRBV7-3 with TRBJ2-5; 9 nucleotides agree with TRBD1. Trimming at V came to 5 bases and at J to 5 bases, leaving 3 bases not matched to a gene. Germline V lookup: CDR1 SGHTA, CDR2 FQGTGA. CDR3 size: 13 residues. The CDR3 here is CASSVQGAETQYF. The CDR3 DNA sequence: TGTGCCAGCAGCGTACAGGGGGCGGAGACCCAGTACTTC.

This clone is a singleton in its sample. CDR3 loop: CAWSVGGKGGPPLHF. In DNA, the CDR3 is TGTGCCTGGAGTGTTGGTGGGAAGGGAGGTCCGCCCCTCCACTTT. V gene TRBV30 combines with J gene TRBJ1-6; D gene uncertain. From germline, CDR1 is GTSNPN and CDR2 SVGIG (reference sequence). Trimming pared 0 bases from V and 13 bases from J, leaving 19 bases between. The CDR3 extends over 15 amino acids.

The chain couples TRBV7-2 to TRBJ2-1, with TRBD2 matching 8 bases. The CDR3 runs 17 residues. Losses at the gene ends were 2 bases for V and 0 bases for J; bases not matched to a gene: 6. Germline loops: CDR1 SGHTA, CDR2 FQGNSA. The CDR3 DNA reads TGTGCCAGCAGCTTATATCAGCGGGGGAGCTCCTACAATGAGCAGTTCTTC. Translation: CASSLYQRGSSYNEQFF. Full variable domain (outside the CDR3, taken from reference TRBV7-2 and TRBJ2-1): GAGVSQSPSNKVTEKGKDVELRCDPISGHTALYWYRQSLGQGLEFLIYFQGNSAPDKSGLPSDRFSAERTGGSVSTLTIQRTQQEDSAVYLCASSLYQRGSSYNEQFFGPGTRLTVL.

This chain links TRBV5-4 with TRBJ2-7; 10 positions agree with TRBD1. This CDR3 has 14 residues. The V gene end was trimmed by 4 bases and the J gene end by 7 bases; junction bases not matched to a gene: 8. Germline V lookup: CDR1 SGHNT, CDR2 YYREEE (reference sequence). Here the CDR3 reads CASSPGGQGWEQYF. The CDR3 DNA reads as TGTGCCAGCAGCCCGGGGGGACAGGGGTGGGAGCAGTACTTC.